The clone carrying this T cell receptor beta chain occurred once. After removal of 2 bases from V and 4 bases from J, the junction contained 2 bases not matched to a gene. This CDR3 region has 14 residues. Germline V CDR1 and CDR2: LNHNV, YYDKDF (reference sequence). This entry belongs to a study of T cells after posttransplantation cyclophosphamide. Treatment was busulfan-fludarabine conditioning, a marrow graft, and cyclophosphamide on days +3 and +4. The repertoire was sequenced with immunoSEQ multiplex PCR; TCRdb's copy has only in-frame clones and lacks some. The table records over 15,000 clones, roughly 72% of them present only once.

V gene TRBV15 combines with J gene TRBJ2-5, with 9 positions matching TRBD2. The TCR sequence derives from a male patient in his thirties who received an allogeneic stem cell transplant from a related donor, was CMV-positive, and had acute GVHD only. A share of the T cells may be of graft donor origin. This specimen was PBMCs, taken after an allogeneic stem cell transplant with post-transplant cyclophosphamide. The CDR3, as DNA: TGTGCCACCAGCAGACTAGCGGGGTCAGAGACCCAGTACTTC. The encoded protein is CATSRLAGSETQYF.